These 11 T cell receptor beta chains were all obtained from the same sample, sequenced in a study of CD8 T cells in Susac syndrome. RNA amounts of about 0.45 to 1 ug underwent reverse transcription with random hexamers. TCRdb passed the immunoSEQ multiplex PCR reads through MiXCR, listing each CDR3 protein once. Among around 300,000 distinct CDR3 sequences listed, 90% to 95% were seen once. What was sequenced was CD4+ T cells from PBMCs. Receptors were obtained from a human donor with multiple sclerosis.

The CDR3 nucleotides read TGCGCCAGCAGCTTGAGGACGGACTACTCCTACGAGCAGTACTTC. This gives the protein CASSLRTDYSYEQYF. The chain uses TRBV4-3 and TRBJ2-7; D perhaps matches TRBD2 (6 bases). Germline V lookup: CDR1 LGHNA, CDR2 YSLEER. The CDR3 runs 15 residues. V was shortened by 5 bases and J by 0 bases, with 14 bases between the two germline ends.

This clonotype has only one observation. This chain uses TRBV19 with TRBJ1-2, with 8 bases matching TRBD1. Trimming removed 4 bases from V and 6 bases from J; junction bases left unmatched: 7. The CDR3 runs to 14 residues. The germline V gene encodes CDR1 LNHDA and CDR2 SQIVND (reference sequence). CDR3 in DNA: TGTGCCAGTAGTACTGACAGGGGAAGAAATGGCTACACCTTC. It codes for CASSTDRGRNGYTF.

In this sample, this clonotype turned up once. The V call is TRBV5-4, the J call TRBJ1-6, with D possibly TRBD1 on 5 matching bases. The germline gives CDR1 SGHNT, CDR2 YYREEE (reference sequence). Deletions cut 3 bases from V and 9 bases from J, with 16 bases between. This CDR3 is built from 15 residues. The CDR3 reads CASSSQLDSLSPLHF. Written as DNA, the CDR3 is TGTGCCAGCAGCTCCCAACTAGACAGTCTTTCACCCCTCCACTTT.

The chain recombines TRBV9 with TRBJ2-1; D unresolved. Germline V gives CDR1 SGDLS, CDR2 YYNGEE. The CDR3 consists of 12 residues. Between the trimmed V and J ends, which lost 0 bases and 10 bases, there was a span of 8 bases. CDR3 bases: TGTGCCAGCAGCGTAGATCTGCGGGAGCAGTTCTTC. Translation: CASSVDLREQFF.

This chain connects TRBV5-1 to TRBJ2-1; D ambiguous. The ends were cut back, 3 bases at V and 10 bases at J, with 11 bases in the middle. Germline values: CDR1 SGHRS, CDR2 YFSETQ. CDR3 size: 12 residues. CDR3 amino acids: CASSSVRGEQFF. In nucleotides, the CDR3 is TGCGCCAGCAGCTCCGTGAGAGGAGAGCAGTTCTTC.

The rearrangement uses TRBV20-1 and TRBJ2-3; D call uncertain. Germline V gives CDR1 DFQATT, CDR2 SNEGSKA (reference sequence). The CDR3 totals 14 residues. V gave up 0 bases and J gave up 1 base, with 8 bases separating them. CDR3 residues: CSARDQLGTDTQYF. The CDR3 nucleotides are TGCAGTGCTAGAGATCAACTGGGCACAGATACGCAGTATTTT.

The chain joins TRBV5-4 to TRBJ2-3, with 7 bases lining up with TRBD2. In germline, CDR1 is SGHNT, CDR2 YYREEE (reference sequence). With V trimmed by 1 base and J by 1 base, 6 bases remained unmatched. CDR3 length: 16 residues. The CDR3 DNA reads as TGTGCCAGCAGCTTGTCCCTAGCGGCGGGCACAGATACGCAGTATTTT. It specifies CASSLSLAAGTDTQYF.

The DNA of the CDR3 is TGTGCCATCAGCACGCCGGGTCAGCCCCAGCATTTT. Its translation is CAISTPGQPQHF. J is TRBJ1-5 and V is TRBV10-3; D uncertain. Trimming pared 6 bases from V and 6 bases from J, leaving 9 bases between. The CDR3 is 12 residues long. Germline CDR1 reads ENHRY; CDR2 reads SYGVKD.

V usage is TRBV5-1 and J usage is TRBJ2-6, with unresolved D. The V gene lost 1 base and the J gene lost 0 bases, with 8 bases spanning the gap. Germline CDR1 and CDR2: SGHRS and YFSETQ. The CDR3 runs 16 residues. The CDR3 sequence is CASSLLSASGANVLTF. For the CDR3, the DNA is TGCGCCAGCAGCTTGTTGTCCGCCTCTGGGGCCAACGTCCTGACTTTC.

The V call is TRBV5-1, the J call TRBJ1-3; D perhaps matches TRBD1 (5 bases). The CDR3 is made up of 17 amino acids. V shed 2 bases and J shed 0 bases, with 15 bases lying between them. CDR1 and CDR2 (germline): SGHRS, YFSETQ. CDR3 sequence (DNA): TGCGCCAGCAGCTTATGGGACGGGGGGTACTCTGGAAACACCATATATTTT. Its protein product is CASSLWDGGYSGNTIYF.

This chain links TRBV7-6 with TRBJ1-4; TRBD1 matches at 11 bases. Per germline, CDR1 SGHVS and CDR2 FNYEAQ. The CDR3 runs to 17 residues. Trimming cost V 5 bases and J 3 bases; bases outside gene matches: 8. CDR3 sequence (DNA): TGTGCCAGCAGCCCTCGGACAGGGGGCCTGGCTAATGAAAAACTGTTTTTT. Protein: CASSPRTGGLANEKLFF.